These 21 T cell receptor beta chains came from one sample sequenced in a study of control samples from healthy donors and cancer patients. Clones were sequenced by immunoSEQ multiplex PCR, and TCRdb holds only the in-frame ones, with some missing. Found here are some 90,000 clones, 90% to 95% of them singletons; the top ten hold around 0.95%. The sequencing sample was made of blood. All receptors come from a woman aged 25 to 45 in good health.

The chain uses TRBV7-5 and TRBJ1-3; the DNA was not compared with TRBD1, the D call given in the table. TRBV7-5 is a pseudogene segment. This CDR3 is built from 13 residues. The CDR3 nucleotides are TGTGTCGGGGGCGTCCTCTCTGGAAACACCATATATTTT. Translation gives CVGGVLSGNTIYF.

The J gene is TRBJ2-7, the V gene TRBV6-1, with 11 bases matching TRBD2. The CDR3 contains 19 residues. Germline CDR1 and CDR2: MNHNS and SASEGT. V lost 3 bases to trimming and J lost 2 bases; unmatched junction nucleotides: 15. In DNA form, the CDR3 reads TGTGCCAGCAGTGAGCCTTCCGGGACTAGCGGACACCTCGCCTACGAGCAGTACTTC. It specifies CASSEPSGTSGHLAYEQYF.

The V call is TRBV3-1 (or the pseudogene TRBV3-2), the J call TRBJ1-2, with 8 nucleotides matching TRBD1. CDR1 is LGHDT and CDR2 is YNNKEL in the germline V gene (reference sequence). The J segment lost 4 bases and the V segment lost 6 bases, leaving 7 bases of the junction unmatched. The CDR3 is 14 amino acids. CDR3 sequence (DNA): TGTGCCAGCAGTCCCACAGGGGGTAGCTATGGCTACACCTTC. Its translation is CASSPTGGSYGYTF.

The CDR3 region has the DNA TGTGCCAGTAGTATCACGCAGGGACACTACAATGAGCAGTTCTTC. It encodes CASSITQGHYNEQFF. The chain employs TRBV19 and TRBJ2-1; possible D gene TRBD1, 6 bases. The V gene lost 3 bases and the J gene lost 3 bases, with 12 bases spanning the gap. Germline V lookup: CDR1 LNHDA, CDR2 SQIVND (reference sequence). The CDR3 extends over 15 amino acids.

V is TRBV24-1 and J is TRBJ2-2; either TRBD1 or TRBD2 may fit D (5 bases each). The germline V and J ends were trimmed by 9 bases and 0 bases, with 19 bases remaining between them. The CDR3 runs 17 residues. CDR1 KGHDR and CDR2 SFDVKD come from the germline V gene. This CDR3 reads CATWARAPGSNTGELFF. The CDR3 coding sequence is TGTGCCACCTGGGCCAGGGCCCCGGGGTCGAACACCGGGGAGCTGTTTTTT.

V gene TRBV5-1 combines with J gene TRBJ1-4, with a possible D match to TRBD1 (5 bases). Trimming cost V 0 bases and J 0 bases, with 15 bases left between them. Looked up from germline, CDR1 is SGHRS and CDR2 is YFSETQ. This CDR3 has 18 residues. The CDR3 nucleotides read TGCGCCAGCAGCTTGGGGTATGGGGGGTTTGCAACTAATGAAAAACTGTTTTTT. It translates to CASSLGYGGFATNEKLFF.

CDR3 nucleotides: TGTGCCAGCAGTAGACTAGCGGAATACAATGAGCAGTTCTTC. It yields the protein CASSRLAEYNEQFF. The chain recombines TRBV28 with TRBJ2-1; 9 bases fit TRBD2. Germline loops: CDR1 MDHEN, CDR2 SYDVKM. The CDR3 has 14 residues. The J segment lost 4 bases and the V segment lost 5 bases, leaving 3 bases of the junction unmatched.

J is TRBJ1-4 and V is TRBV5-1; D remains unclear. Germline V gives CDR1 SGHRS, CDR2 YFSETQ. The CDR3 is 14 residues long. Trimming pared 0 bases from V and 3 bases from J, leaving 6 bases between. The CDR3 spells CASSLGGANEKLFF. CDR3 DNA: TGCGCCAGCAGCTTGGGGGGAGCTAATGAAAAACTGTTTTTT.

The chain carries TRBV15 and TRBJ2-2; D is possibly TRBD2 (6 bases). The V end lost 5 bases, the J end lost 0 bases, and 13 bases lay between the germline ends. The CDR3 is made up of 16 amino acids. Germline values: CDR1 LNHNV, CDR2 YYDKDF (reference sequence). In nucleotides, the CDR3 is TGTGCCACCAGCTCTCAACCGGGAGCGAACACCGGGGAGCTGTTTTTT. As protein: CATSSQPGANTGELFF.

V gene TRBV11-2 combines with J gene TRBJ1-5; 7 positions match TRBD1. V was clipped by 3 bases and J by 2 bases; unmatched bases: 4. Germline CDR1 is SGHAT and CDR2 is FQNNGV. The CDR3 is 15 amino acids. CDR3 region: CASSFQGGGNQPQHF. CDR3 in DNA: TGTGCCAGCAGCTTTCAGGGGGGGGGCAATCAGCCCCAGCATTTT.

The gene calls are TRBV3-1 (or the pseudogene TRBV3-2) and TRBJ2-7, with 10 positions matching TRBD2. V lost 4 bases, J lost 5 bases, and 11 bases stayed unmatched. CDR3 length equals 16 residues. CDR1 and CDR2 from the germline V gene are LGHDT and YNNKEL (reference sequence). CDR3 coding DNA: TGTGCCAGCAGCCTCCCAACTAGCGGGGTAGCCAACGAGCAGTACTTC. It codes for CASSLPTSGVANEQYF.

The chain couples TRBV5-1 to TRBJ1-1; D possibly corresponds to TRBD1 (5 bases). Trimming took off 2 bases at V and 0 bases at J, with 11 bases between the two ends. This CDR3 region has 15 residues. Germline loops: CDR1 SGHRS, CDR2 YFSETQ. The CDR3 sequence is CASSFSQVLNTEAFF. DNA for the CDR3: TGCGCCAGCAGCTTCTCACAGGTGCTGAACACTGAAGCTTTCTTT.

Comments on this clone: Additional DNA sequences in this sample encode the identical CDR3. The V and J genes are TRBV2 and TRBJ1-1; the D is unclear. The germline gives CDR1 SNHLY, CDR2 FYNNEI. CDR3 length: 13 residues. Deletions cut 2 bases from V and 1 base from J, with 5 bases between. The CDR3 loop reads CASSELENTEAFF. The CDR3 DNA reads as TGTGCCAGCAGTGAACTAGAGAACACTGAAGCTTTCTTT. Full variable domain (remainder filled in from reference TRBV2 and TRBJ1-1): EPEVTQTPSHQVTQMGQEVILRCVPISNHLYFYWYRQILGQKVEFLVSFYNNEISEKSEIFDDQFSVERPDGSNFTLKIRSTKLEDSAMYFCASSELENTEAFFGQGTRLTVV.

The CDR3 bases are TGTGCCAGCAGCCCCCAAGGACAGTCAAATCAGCCCCAGCATTTT. Translating gives CASSPQGQSNQPQHF. The chain couples TRBV7-9 to TRBJ1-5, with D perhaps TRBD1 (6 bases). V was pared by 5 bases and J by 4 bases, with 15 bases between. The germline CDR1 and CDR2 sequences are SEHNR and FQNEAQ (reference sequence). This CDR3 spans 15 amino acids.

The V call is TRBV4-1, the J call TRBJ1-1, with 9 bases lining up with TRBD1. The germline CDR1 and CDR2 sequences are MGHRA and YSYEKL. The CDR3 has 15 residues. With V trimmed by 3 bases and J by 5 bases, 7 bases remained unmatched. This CDR3 is CASSHQGQGVTEAFF. DNA for the CDR3: TGCGCCAGCAGCCATCAGGGACAGGGTGTGACTGAAGCTTTCTTT.

This clone has a single count. This chain uses TRBV10-2 with TRBJ2-1, with TRBD2 matching over 7 bases. V lost 3 bases to trimming and J lost 2 bases; unmatched junction nucleotides: 4. CDR1 WSHSY and CDR2 SAAADI come from the germline V gene. CDR3 length: 15 residues. The CDR3 nucleotides read TGCGCCAGCAGTGACGGCGGGAGAGCCTACAATGAGCAGTTCTTC. It codes for CASSDGGRAYNEQFF.

The rearrangement joins TRBV5-1 to TRBJ2-7, with D tentatively TRBD1 (9 bases). This CDR3 comprises 15 residues. Germline V gives CDR1 SGHRS, CDR2 YFSETQ. Trimming stripped 3 bases from V and 1 base from J, with 14 bases between. This CDR3 is CASSSGGTGSYEQYF. For the CDR3, the DNA is TGCGCCAGCAGCTCGGGGGGGACAGGGTCCTACGAGCAGTACTTC.

The chain employs TRBV14 and TRBJ2-7; D tentatively reads TRBD1 or TRBD2 (5 bases each). V gave up 2 bases and J gave up 1 base, with 15 bases separating them. Germline-derived CDR1 and CDR2 are SGHDN and FVKESK. The CDR3 has 16 residues. In DNA form, the CDR3 reads TGTGCCAGCAGCCAACTATTGGGGGTTGGATCCTACGAGCAGTACTTC. Amino acid sequence: CASSQLLGVGSYEQYF.

As to this clone: Relative to the germline gene, one junction end is altered; a read error may explain this. The V and J genes are TRBV9 and TRBJ1-2, with 8 positions matching TRBD1. The CDR3 sequence is 14 residues long. The germline CDR1 and CDR2 sequences are SGDLS and YYNGEE. CDR3 sequence reads: CASSVVSGGQLSAF. CDR3 sequence (DNA): TGTGCCAGCAGCGTAGTATCAGGGGGCCAATTGTCAGCCTTC.

This chain connects TRBV29-1 to TRBJ2-1; 15 positions match TRBD2. The V gene's germline CDR1 is SQVTM and CDR2 ANQGSEA. The CDR3 consists of 17 residues. Losses at the gene ends were 1 base for V and 3 bases for J; bases not matched to a gene: 4. CDR3 region: CSVEGTSGRAVYNEQFF. The CDR3 DNA reads TGCAGCGTTGAAGGGACTAGCGGGAGGGCAGTCTACAATGAGCAGTTCTTC.

The V gene is TRBV5-1, the J gene TRBJ2-7, with D possibly matching TRBD2 (5 bases). The V and J ends lost 4 bases and 7 bases respectively, with 9 bases between them. Germline V gives CDR1 SGHRS, CDR2 YFSETQ. The CDR3 consists of 11 residues. CDR3 nucleotides: TGCGCCAGCAGCGAGCCGGGGGAGCAGTACTTC. Translated: CASSEPGEQYF.